The 18 T cell receptor beta chains given below trace back to one sample, sequenced in a study of cytomegalovirus exposure and HLA in healthy donors. PCR was performed using 60 Vbeta and 13 Jbeta primers. The assay was immunoSEQ multiplex PCR, and TCRdb's table has in-frame clones only and misses some. The sample consists of some 110,000 clones, roughly three quarters of them appearing once. Sequenced input: PBMCs. The source is a male donor in good health and CMV-seronegative.

This clone was observed a handful of times. The chain carries TRBV9 and TRBJ2-5, with 7 bases fitting TRBD1. The CDR3 length is 18 residues. With 0 bases clipped from V and 5 bases from J, the junction kept 16 bases outside the gene matches. From germline, CDR1 is SGDLS and CDR2 YYNGEE. CDR3 sequence (DNA): TGTGCCAGCAGCGTAGGGGGGTCTAGGGACAGATTAGGGGAGACCCAGTACTTC. Its protein is CASSVGGSRDRLGETQYF.

The chain recombines TRBV5-1 with TRBJ2-7; D is perhaps TRBD2 (6 bases). Germline V gives CDR1 SGHRS, CDR2 YFSETQ. This CDR3 contains 14 residues. Trimming removed 0 bases at V and 6 bases at J, with 13 bases between. The CDR3 region is CASSLGDLGGEQYF. CDR3 in DNA: TGCGCCAGCAGCTTGGGGGACTTGGGGGGCGAGCAGTACTTC. The complete variable domain, with remaining parts taken from reference TRBV5-1 and TRBJ2-7, reads KAGVTQTPRYLIKTRGQQVTLSCSPISGHRSVSWYQQTPGQGLQFLFEYFSETQRNKGNFPGRFSGRQFSNSRSEMNVSTLELGDSALYLCASSLGDLGGEQYFGPGTRLTVT.

The rearrangement joins TRBV5-6 to TRBJ1-4; D may be TRBD1 (5 bases). Germline CDR1 reads SGHDT; CDR2 reads YYEEEE. V gave up 3 bases and J gave up 6 bases, with 15 bases separating them. This CDR3 region has 15 residues. In DNA, the CDR3 is TGTGCCAGCAGCTCACGGGGGAGCGGCGATGAAAAACTGTTTTTT. It codes for CASSSRGSGDEKLFF.

The chain couples TRBV30 to TRBJ1-2; the match to TRBD1 covers 7 bases. Germline V CDR1 and CDR2: GTSNPN, SVGIG (reference sequence). V trimming: 5 bases; J trimming: 7 bases; junction bases outside the gene matches: 10. This CDR3 is 13 amino acids long. CDR3 in DNA: TGTGCCTGGGCCCGGGACAGCGTGGGTGGCTACACCTTC. Encoded protein: CAWARDSVGGYTF. The full variable domain, completed using reference TRBV30 and TRBJ1-2, is SQTIHQWPATLVQPVGSPLSLECTVEGTSNPNLYWYRQAAGRGLQLLFYSVGIGQISSEVPQNLSASRPQDRQFILSSKKLLLSDSGFYLCAWARDSVGGYTFGSGTRLTVV.

This chain links TRBV7-2 with TRBJ1-2, with 7 bases matching TRBD1. The germline V gene has CDR1 SGHTA and CDR2 FQGNSA. V was clipped by 5 bases and J by 10 bases; unmatched bases: 10. The CDR3 totals 13 residues. The chain's CDR3 is CASSRRQGVDYTF. The CDR3 nucleotides read TGTGCCAGCAGCCGGAGGCAGGGGGTGGACTACACCTTC.

J is TRBJ1-1 and V is TRBV7-9; TRBD1 agrees at 7 bases. Germline assignment: CDR1 SEHNR and CDR2 FQNEAQ (reference sequence). After removal of 0 bases from V and 7 bases from J, the junction contained 8 bases not matched to a gene. The CDR3 is 15 residues long. This chain's CDR3 is CASSLAVGTAIEAFF. In DNA form, the CDR3 reads TGTGCCAGCAGCTTAGCGGTTGGGACAGCCATTGAAGCTTTCTTT.

This clone showed up just once. J is TRBJ1-1 and V is TRBV5-5; D remains ambiguous. CDR1 is SGHKS and CDR2 is YYEKEE in the germline V gene (reference sequence). The ends were cut back, 0 bases at V and 1 base at J, with 13 bases in the middle. The CDR3 is 16 residues long. CDR3 bases: TGTGCCAGCAGCTTGGGGGTGGTGGGCCCGAACACTGAAGCTTTCTTT. Amino acid sequence: CASSLGVVGPNTEAFF.

The rearrangement links TRBV10-3 to TRBJ2-1, with 11 nucleotides matching TRBD2. Germline V lookup: CDR1 ENHRY, CDR2 SYGVKD. Trimming at V came to 8 bases and at J to 8 bases, leaving 5 bases not matched to a gene. This CDR3 spans 13 amino acids. CDR3 sequence reads: CAIQLAGGDEQFF. In DNA form, the CDR3 reads TGTGCCATCCAATTAGCGGGAGGGGATGAGCAGTTCTTC.

The V gene is TRBV29-1, the J gene TRBJ1-5, with D possibly TRBD1 on 6 matching bases. CDR3 length: 14 residues. Trimming cost V 4 bases and J 2 bases, with 12 bases left between them. The germline V gene has CDR1 SQVTM and CDR2 ANQGSEA. CDR3 coding DNA: TGCAGCGTTGCAAAGGACAGTGGCAATCAGCCCCAGCATTTT. Its translation is CSVAKDSGNQPQHF.

This clone has just one count. The chain links TRBV18 to TRBJ2-1; weak D call: TRBD1 (6 bases). Germline V gives CDR1 KGHSH, CDR2 LQKENI. Deletions cut 4 bases from V and 6 bases from J, with 16 bases between. The CDR3 extends over 15 amino acids. The CDR3 reads CASSQGTPRPNEQFF. DNA of the CDR3: TGTGCCAGCTCACAAGGGACACCAAGGCCCAATGAGCAGTTCTTC.

The gene calls are TRBV7-6 and TRBJ2-1; D unresolved. The CDR3 runs 13 residues. The ends were cut back, 2 bases at V and 6 bases at J, with 8 bases in the middle. Per germline, CDR1 SGHVS and CDR2 FNYEAQ. This CDR3 reads CASSLSSTNEQFF. The CDR3 DNA is TGTGCCAGCAGCTTAAGTAGTACCAATGAGCAGTTCTTC.

The gene calls are TRBV28 and TRBJ1-1, with 7 bases matching TRBD1. This CDR3 is 14 amino acids long. The V gene's germline CDR1 is MDHEN and CDR2 SYDVKM. The V and J ends lost 7 bases and 1 base, in that order; junction bases with no gene match: 6. DNA for the CDR3: TGTGCCAGCAACCCGGGACAGACGAACACTGAAGCTTTCTTT. Amino acid sequence: CASNPGQTNTEAFF. Variable domain in full (rest from reference TRBV28 and TRBJ1-1): DVKVTQSSRYLVKRTGEKVFLECVQDMDHENMFWYRQDPGLGLRLIYFSYDVKMKEKGDIPEGYSVSREKKERFSLILESASTNQTSMYLCASNPGQTNTEAFFGQGTRLTVV.

The V gene is TRBV30, the J gene TRBJ2-1; no clear D. The CDR3 has 11 residues. Germline CDR1 is GTSNPN and CDR2 is SVGIG (reference sequence). CDR3 region: CAQTTYNEQFF. The DNA for the CDR3 is TGTGCGCAAACTACCTACAATGAGCAGTTCTTC.

This chain joins TRBV9 and TRBJ2-2; TRBD2 is a possible D gene (5 bases). Germline CDR1 SGDLS, CDR2 YYNGEE. V was pared by 7 bases and J by 1 base, with 11 bases between. The CDR3 has 14 residues. As DNA, the CDR3 is TGTGCCAGCTCCCTTGAGGGGAACACCGGGGAGCTGTTTTTT. It yields the protein CASSLEGNTGELFF.

This clone was observed a handful of times. The rearrangement joins TRBV4-2 to TRBJ2-1; no firm D call. The CDR3 spans 17 residues. Germline loops: CDR1 LGHNA, CDR2 YNFKEQ. V gave up 0 bases and J gave up 1 base, with 13 bases separating them. The CDR3, as DNA: TGTGCCAGCAGCCAAGATTCTTCCCACGGTTCCTACAATGAGCAGTTCTTC. Its translation is CASSQDSSHGSYNEQFF.

This clone was recorded a few times. The chain carries TRBV7-4 and TRBJ1-1; D possibly corresponds to TRBD1 (5 bases). Germline V CDR1 and CDR2: SGHVT, SQSDAQ. CDR3 length: 16 residues. V was clipped by 0 bases and J by 4 bases, with 15 bases between them. The CDR3 region has the DNA TGTGCCAGCAGCTTAGCGTCTTCCGGGGGTGTCACTGAAGCTTTCTTT. It is translated as CASSLASSGGVTEAFF.

The V gene is TRBV30, the J gene TRBJ2-1; the match to TRBD2 covers 8 bases. Losses at the gene ends were 3 bases for V and 6 bases for J; bases not matched to a gene: 16. The CDR3 totals 17 residues. CDR1 is GTSNPN, CDR2 SVGIG, per germline (reference sequence). The CDR3 sequence is CAWSVCGRLGLSNEQFF. The CDR3 region has the DNA TGTGCCTGGAGCGTCTGCGGGAGGCTTGGATTGAGCAATGAGCAGTTCTTC. The entire variable domain, with the rest obtained from reference TRBV30 and TRBJ2-1, is as follows: SQTIHQWPATLVQPVGSPLSLECTVEGTSNPNLYWYRQAAGRGLQLLFYSVGIGQISSEVPQNLSASRPQDRQFILSSKKLLLSDSGFYLCAWSVCGRLGLSNEQFFGPGTRLTVL.

V gene TRBV19 combines with J gene TRBJ2-1; perhaps TRBD1 as D (5 bases). Germline V gene sequence: CDR1 LNHDA, CDR2 SQIVND (reference sequence). Between the trimmed V and J ends, which lost 6 bases and 5 bases, there was a span of 20 bases. The CDR3 consists of 16 residues. Here the CDR3 reads CASSETTVRFNNEQFF. DNA of the CDR3: TGTGCCAGTAGCGAGACGACAGTTCGGTTCAACAATGAGCAGTTCTTC. The variable domain in full, completed from reference TRBV19 and TRBJ2-1, reads DGGITQSPKYLFRKEGQNVTLSCEQNLNHDAMYWYRQDPGQGLRLIYYSQIVNDFQKGDIAEGYSVSREKKESFPLTVTSAQKNPTAFYLCASSETTVRFNNEQFFGPGTRLTVL.